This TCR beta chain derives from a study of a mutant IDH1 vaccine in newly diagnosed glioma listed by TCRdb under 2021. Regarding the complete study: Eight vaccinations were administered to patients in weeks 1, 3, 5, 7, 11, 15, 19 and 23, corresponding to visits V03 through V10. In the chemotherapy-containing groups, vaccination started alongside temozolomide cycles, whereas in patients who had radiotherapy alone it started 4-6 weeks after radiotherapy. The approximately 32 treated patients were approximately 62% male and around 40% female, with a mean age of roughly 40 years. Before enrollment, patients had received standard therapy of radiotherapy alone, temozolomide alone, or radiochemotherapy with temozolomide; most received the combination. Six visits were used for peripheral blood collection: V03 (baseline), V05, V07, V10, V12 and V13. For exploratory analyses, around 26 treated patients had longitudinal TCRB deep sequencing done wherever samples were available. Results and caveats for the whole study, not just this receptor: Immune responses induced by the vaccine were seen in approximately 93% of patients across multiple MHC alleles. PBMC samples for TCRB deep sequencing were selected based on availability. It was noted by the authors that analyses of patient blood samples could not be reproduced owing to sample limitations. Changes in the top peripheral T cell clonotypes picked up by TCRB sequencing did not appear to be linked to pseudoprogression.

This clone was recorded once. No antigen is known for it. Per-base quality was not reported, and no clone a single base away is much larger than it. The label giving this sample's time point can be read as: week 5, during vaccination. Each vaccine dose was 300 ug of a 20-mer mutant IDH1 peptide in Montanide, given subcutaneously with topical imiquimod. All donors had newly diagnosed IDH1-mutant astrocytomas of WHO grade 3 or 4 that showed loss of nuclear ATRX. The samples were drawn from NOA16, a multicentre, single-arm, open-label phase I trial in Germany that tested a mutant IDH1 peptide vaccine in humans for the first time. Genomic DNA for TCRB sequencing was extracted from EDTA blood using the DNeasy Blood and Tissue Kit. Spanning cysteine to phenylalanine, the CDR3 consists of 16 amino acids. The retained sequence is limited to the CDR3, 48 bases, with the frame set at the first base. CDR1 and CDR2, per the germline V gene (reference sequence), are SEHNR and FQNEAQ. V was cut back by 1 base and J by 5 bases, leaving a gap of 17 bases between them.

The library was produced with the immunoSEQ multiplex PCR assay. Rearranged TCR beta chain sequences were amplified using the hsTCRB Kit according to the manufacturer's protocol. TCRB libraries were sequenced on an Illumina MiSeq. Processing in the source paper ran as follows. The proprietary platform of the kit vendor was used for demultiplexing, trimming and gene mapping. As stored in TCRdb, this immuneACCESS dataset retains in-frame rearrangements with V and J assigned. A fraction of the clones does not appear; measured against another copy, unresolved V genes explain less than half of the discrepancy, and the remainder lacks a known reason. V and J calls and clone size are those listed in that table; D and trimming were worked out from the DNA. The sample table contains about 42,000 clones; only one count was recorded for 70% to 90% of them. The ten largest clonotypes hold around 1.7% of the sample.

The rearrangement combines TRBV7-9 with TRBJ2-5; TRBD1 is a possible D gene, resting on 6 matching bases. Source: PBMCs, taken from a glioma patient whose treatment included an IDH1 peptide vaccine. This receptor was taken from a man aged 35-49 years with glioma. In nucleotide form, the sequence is TGTGCCAGCAGCTTAGTCATCTTGTCAGGGGCGGAGACCCAGTACTTC. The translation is CASSLVILSGAETQYF.